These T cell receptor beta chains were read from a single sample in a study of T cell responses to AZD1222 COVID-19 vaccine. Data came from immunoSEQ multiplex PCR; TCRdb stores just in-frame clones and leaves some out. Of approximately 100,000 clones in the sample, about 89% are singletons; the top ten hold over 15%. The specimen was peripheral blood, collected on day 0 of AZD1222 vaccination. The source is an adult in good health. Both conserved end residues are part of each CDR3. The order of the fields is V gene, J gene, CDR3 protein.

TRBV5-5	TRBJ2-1	CAGSLVVLTYNEQFF
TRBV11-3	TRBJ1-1	CASSPFVSTEAFF
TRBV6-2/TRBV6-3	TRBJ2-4	CASSPWGLLAKNIQYF
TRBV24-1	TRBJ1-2	CATSDYRTGGMSGYTF
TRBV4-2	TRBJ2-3	CASSQGAGTQTDTQYF
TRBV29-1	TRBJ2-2	CSVGSRTGYTGELFF
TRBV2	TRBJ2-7	CASRLLSGTASDEQYF
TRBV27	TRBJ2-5	CASSFTGAQETQYF
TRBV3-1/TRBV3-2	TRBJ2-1	CASSEAAYNEQFF
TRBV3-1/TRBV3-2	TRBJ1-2	CASSHNRVGGYTF
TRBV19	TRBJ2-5	CASSIEPGTGMETQYF
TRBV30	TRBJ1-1	CAWRASSRAFF
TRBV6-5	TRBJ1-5	CASRGQGDQPQHF
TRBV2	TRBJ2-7	CASSPQGDVDEQYF
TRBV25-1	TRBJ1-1	CASSDAGQGGTEAFF
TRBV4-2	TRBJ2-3	CASSQEWTASTDTQYF
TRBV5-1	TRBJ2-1	CASSLSLAGANEQFF
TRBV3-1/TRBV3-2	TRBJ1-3	CASSQHTPGQGAGNTIYF
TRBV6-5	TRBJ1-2	CASSQDRNYGYTF
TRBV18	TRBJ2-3	CASSPPGAADTQYF
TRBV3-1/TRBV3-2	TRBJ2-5	CASRSSQETQYF
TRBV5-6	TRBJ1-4	CASSLAVLENEKLFF
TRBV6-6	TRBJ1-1	CASTRIGTEAFF
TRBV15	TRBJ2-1	CATSTLAANEQFF
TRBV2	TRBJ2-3	CASSELGVSSSTDTQYF
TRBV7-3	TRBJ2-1	CASSLLGQGAKGNEQFF
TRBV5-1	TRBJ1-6	CASNRDRDSPLHF
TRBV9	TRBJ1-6	CASSSKGGDNSPLHF
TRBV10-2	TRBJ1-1	CASSWGQGWNTEAFF
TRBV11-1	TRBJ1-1	CASSLSGEAFF
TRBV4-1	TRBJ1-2	CASSQPGTGQLYTF
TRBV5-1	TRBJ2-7	CASSFGGAGGYEQYF
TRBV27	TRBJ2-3	CASSLTSLVTDTQYF
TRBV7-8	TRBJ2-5	CASSLVLSPWTQYF
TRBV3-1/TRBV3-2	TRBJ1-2	CASSQSGFAGYTF
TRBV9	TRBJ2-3	CASSFSTDTQYF
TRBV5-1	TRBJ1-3	CASSLKGGRSSGNTIYF
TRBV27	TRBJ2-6	CASSLLMGATGANVLTF
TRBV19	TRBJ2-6	CASSMTGGPGANVLTF
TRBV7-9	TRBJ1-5	CASSLGPEGGQANQPQHF
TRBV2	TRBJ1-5	CASSVLGVGQPQHF
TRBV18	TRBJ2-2	CASSGRPTTGELFF
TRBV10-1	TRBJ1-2	CASSDRQGSSYGYTF
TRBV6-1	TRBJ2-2	CASSDVPTGSGAGELFF
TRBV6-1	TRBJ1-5	CASIRGERSNQPQHF
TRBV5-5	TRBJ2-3	CASSLTGATDTQYF
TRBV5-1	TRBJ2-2	CASSFTSGELFF
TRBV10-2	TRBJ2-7	CASSEGVAGLDEQYF
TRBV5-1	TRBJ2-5	CASSLGTSQRRETQYF
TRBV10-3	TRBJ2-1	CAISESIYEQFF
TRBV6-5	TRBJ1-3	CASTRDRSAGNTIYF
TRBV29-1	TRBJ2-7	CSVGGGSYEQYF
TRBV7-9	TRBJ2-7	CASSLVTGTTYEQYF
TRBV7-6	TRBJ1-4	CASSRQGNNEKLFF
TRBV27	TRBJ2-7	CASSLVSRGEQYF